The clone carrying this TCR beta chain was observed a few times. Using unique molecular identifiers, the investigators prepared the TCRbeta library. TCRdb passed the PCR reads through MiXCR, listing each CDR3 protein once. The profile shows roughly 400,000 distinct CDR3 sequences, approximately 20% of them singletons. The V gene lost 1 base and the J gene lost 2 bases, with 15 bases spanning the gap. This CDR3 spans 15 amino acids. The germline V gene has CDR1 DFQATT and CDR2 SNEGSKA (reference sequence). This specimen comes from a study of T-cell reconstitution after alpha-beta-depleted transplantation in children.

V is TRBV20-1 and J is TRBJ2-7, with D tentatively TRBD1 or TRBD2 (6 bases each). This TCR came from a human donor who donated a stem cell graft to a child with acute myeloid leukemia. Specimen: PBMCs from the stem cell graft donor, collected from the stem cell graft. The CDR3 is CSARAPGGLAYEQYF. In nucleotides, the CDR3 is TGCAGTGCTAGAGCCCCCGGGGGCTTAGCCTACGAGCAGTACTTC.